The 25 T cell receptor beta chains given below trace back to one sample, sequenced in a study of blood T cell repertoires in COVID-19. Clones were read by immunoSEQ multiplex PCR, and TCRdb kept only the in-frame ones, dropping some. This sample yields about 210,000 clones, of which more than 75% are seen a single time; 13% belongs to the top ten. The sample consisted of peripheral blood. The receptors derive from a human donor in a cohort sampled during active COVID-19.

This clone was recorded a few times. The chain recombines TRBV7-9 with TRBJ1-4; 9 nucleotides align to TRBD1. The CDR3 has 13 amino acids. From germline, CDR1 is SEHNR and CDR2 FQNEAQ (reference sequence). With 5 bases clipped from V and 7 bases from J, the junction kept 2 bases outside the gene matches. In DNA, the CDR3 is TGTGCCAGCAGCACAGGGGGCCGTGAAAAACTGTTTTTT. Translating gives CASSTGGREKLFF.

This chain uses TRBV18 with TRBJ1-4; D possibly corresponds to TRBD1 (6 bases). The CDR3 spans 17 residues. Germline loops: CDR1 KGHSH, CDR2 LQKENI. V was shortened by 1 base and J by 5 bases, with 17 bases between the two germline ends. The CDR3 spells CASSPRIVGQGNEKLFF. Written as DNA, the CDR3 is TGTGCCAGCTCACCACGAATTGTCGGCCAGGGGAATGAAAAACTGTTTTTT.

J is TRBJ1-6 and V is TRBV13; TRBD1 might be the D (6 bases). Per germline, CDR1 PRHDT and CDR2 FYEKMQ (reference sequence). The CDR3 is 14 residues long. Trimming left V 5 bases short and J 10 bases short, with 15 bases between. This CDR3 reads CASSRQGNRSPLHF. In nucleotides, the CDR3 is TGTGCCAGCAGCCGCCAGGGGAACCGCTCACCCCTCCACTTT.

V gene TRBV5-1 combines with J gene TRBJ2-1; a possible D gene is TRBD1 (5 bases). Germline CDR1 reads SGHRS; CDR2 reads YFSETQ. The CDR3 runs to 12 residues. V was pared by 1 base and J by 7 bases, with 6 bases between. The CDR3 bases are TGCGCCAGCAGCTTGAAGGGGAATGAGCAGTTCTTC. Translating it yields CASSLKGNEQFF.

The count of this clone is one. The CDR3 region has the DNA TGTGCCAGCAGCTTAAGACAGAGCTATGGCTACACCTTC. It yields the protein CASSLRQSYGYTF. The chain is built from TRBV5-6 and TRBJ1-2, with D tentatively TRBD1 (5 bases). The ends were cut back, 2 bases at V and 4 bases at J, with 9 bases in the middle. Germline loops: CDR1 SGHDT, CDR2 YYEEEE. CDR3 length equals 13 residues.

The chain recombines TRBV18 with TRBJ2-3; 11 positions agree with TRBD1. CDR1 and CDR2 from the germline V gene are KGHSH and LQKENI. The V and J ends lost 2 bases and 6 bases, in that order; junction bases with no gene match: 1. The CDR3 consists of 14 residues. The CDR3 loop reads CASSPGTGGDTQYF. The CDR3 coding sequence is TGTGCCAGCTCACCAGGGACAGGGGGGGATACGCAGTATTTT.

This clone has more than one count but fewer than ten. The chain employs TRBV6-2 or TRBV6-3 and TRBJ2-7, with 8 bases fitting TRBD1. This CDR3 has 17 residues. The V gene's germline CDR1 is MNHEY and CDR2 SVGEGT. V lost 3 bases, J lost 6 bases, and 16 bases stayed unmatched. CDR3 coding DNA: TGTGCCAGCAGTTATGACAGGGACAGGACTCCCCCCGGCGAGCAGTACTTC. Its translation is CASSYDRDRTPPGEQYF.

V usage is TRBV28 and J usage is TRBJ2-3, with D possibly being TRBD2 (6 bases). Germline V gene lookup returns CDR1 MDHEN and CDR2 SYDVKM. The CDR3 extends over 15 amino acids. Between the trimmed V and J ends, which lost 3 bases and 8 bases, there was a span of 18 bases. The CDR3 loop is CASSFGLHPGGTQYF. Here the CDR3 DNA reads TGTGCCAGCAGTTTCGGACTCCATCCCGGGGGTACGCAGTATTTT.

The J gene is TRBJ2-1, the V gene TRBV6-5, with 9 bases fitting TRBD2. This CDR3 comprises 15 residues. The germline gives CDR1 MNHEY, CDR2 SVGAGI. The trim removed 6 bases at V and 7 bases at J, leaving 10 bases unmatched. The chain's CDR3 is CASSQSSGRWNEQFF. The CDR3 bases are TGTGCCAGCAGCCAGTCCAGCGGGAGGTGGAATGAGCAGTTCTTC.

The rearrangement uses TRBV5-6 and TRBJ1-2, with a weak D call TRBD1 (5 bases). Germline CDR1 and CDR2: SGHDT and YYEEEE. The ends were cut back, 4 bases at V and 3 bases at J, with 16 bases in the middle. CDR3 length: 15 residues. The CDR3 DNA reads as TGTGCCAGCAGCCTATTAAACCAGGGTGACTATGGCTACACCTTC. Its translation is CASSLLNQGDYGYTF.

The chain has TRBV7-8 and TRBJ2-2; 8 positions match TRBD1. This CDR3 has 14 amino acids. The J segment lost 7 bases and the V segment lost 2 bases, leaving 3 bases of the junction unmatched. The V gene's germline CDR1 is SGHVS and CDR2 FQNEAQ. The DNA for the CDR3 is TGTGCCAGCAGCTTACAGGGGGCTGACGGGGAGCTGTTTTTT. Encoded protein: CASSLQGADGELFF. Supplemented by reference TRBV7-8 and TRBJ2-2, the full variable domain reads GAGVSQSPRYKVAKRGQDVALRCDPISGHVSLFWYQQALGQGPEFLTYFQNEAQLDKSGLPSDRFFAERPEGSVSTLKIQRTQQEDSAVYLCASSLQGADGELFFGEGSRLTVL.

The V gene is TRBV7-2, the J gene TRBJ2-2; D not certain. V gave up 1 base and J gave up 6 bases, with 6 bases separating them. The germline V gene has CDR1 SGHTA and CDR2 FQGNSA. The CDR3 is 13 residues long. The CDR3 loop is CASSLVQAGELFF. The CDR3 bases are TGTGCCAGCAGCTTAGTACAAGCCGGGGAGCTGTTTTTT.

The rearrangement uses TRBV19 and TRBJ2-5; possible D gene TRBD2, 7 bases. This CDR3 contains 14 residues. Germline V gene lookup returns CDR1 LNHDA and CDR2 SQIVND (reference sequence). V shed 7 bases and J shed 3 bases, with 15 bases lying between them. CDR3 sequence: CASTKQGGEETQYF. CDR3 coding DNA: TGTGCCAGTACCAAACAGGGAGGGGAAGAGACCCAGTACTTC.

This chain joins TRBV5-1 and TRBJ2-7, with D possibly being TRBD2 (6 bases). This CDR3 is built from 15 residues. The germline V gene has CDR1 SGHRS and CDR2 YFSETQ. Trimming cost V 3 bases and J 4 bases, with 17 bases left between them. The CDR3, as DNA: TGCGCCAGCAGCTGGGACTTGGCCTACGAATACGAGCAGTACTTC. Translating it yields CASSWDLAYEYEQYF.

The J gene is TRBJ1-1, the V gene TRBV14; tentatively, D is TRBD1 (5 bases). Between the trimmed V and J ends, which lost 6 bases and 3 bases, there was a span of 20 bases. Germline loops: CDR1 SGHDN, CDR2 FVKESK. This CDR3 is 16 amino acids long. The DNA of the CDR3 is TGTGCCAGCAGTTACACCGGGGGGTCGGGTGACACTGAAGCTTTCTTT. Translating it yields CASSYTGGSGDTEAFF.

The chain is built from TRBV5-6 and TRBJ2-5; 11 bases align to TRBD1. This CDR3 is built from 17 residues. The ends lost 1 base at V and 5 bases at J; junction bases unmatched: 10. Germline lookup yields CDR1 SGHDT and CDR2 YYEEEE. The CDR3, as DNA: TGTGCCAGCAGCTTGAGGTTCAGGACAGGGGGCGGTGAGACCCAGTACTTC. Translation gives CASSLRFRTGGGETQYF.

The rearrangement uses TRBV2 and TRBJ2-2; D gene ambiguous. V was shortened by 4 bases and J by 5 bases, with 11 bases between the two germline ends. Germline V gives CDR1 SNHLY, CDR2 FYNNEI. The CDR3 totals 14 residues. The CDR3 loop reads CASSGRSVTGELFF. The CDR3 DNA reads as TGTGCCAGCAGTGGTCGGAGTGTGACCGGGGAGCTGTTTTTT. The full variable domain, in which reference TRBV2 and TRBJ2-2 provide the parts outside the CDR3, is EPEVTQTPSHQVTQMGQEVILRCVPISNHLYFYWYRQILGQKVEFLVSFYNNEISEKSEIFDDQFSVERPDGSNFTLKIRSTKLEDSAMYFCASSGRSVTGELFFGEGSRLTVL.

This sequence joins TRBV4-3 and TRBJ2-7, with 10 bases matching TRBD1. The CDR3 length is 16 residues. CDR1 and CDR2 from the germline V gene are LGHNA and YSLEER. After removal of 1 base from V and 4 bases from J, the junction contained 7 bases not matched to a gene. The CDR3 bases are TGCGCCAGCAGCCAAGGCCCGGGACAGGGGATTTACGAGCAGTACTTC. Translated, it gives CASSQGPGQGIYEQYF.

This clone was detected once. This sequence joins TRBV5-1 and TRBJ2-1; 7 bases are shared with TRBD1. The V segment lost 6 bases and the J segment 0 bases; nucleotides outside the gene matches: 6. CDR3 length: 15 amino acids. CDR1 and CDR2 from the germline V gene are SGHRS and YFSETQ. CDR3: CASISRQGSYNEQFF. The CDR3 nucleotides read TGCGCCAGCATTTCCCGACAGGGCTCCTACAATGAGCAGTTCTTC.

This clone showed up just once. The rearrangement joins TRBV4-1 to TRBJ2-3; D is ambiguous. From germline, CDR1 is MGHRA and CDR2 YSYEKL. The CDR3 contains 15 residues. V dropped 0 bases and J dropped 4 bases, with 11 bases sitting between them. The CDR3 sequence: CASSQDLSGPDTQYF. Written as DNA, the CDR3 is TGCGCCAGCAGCCAAGACCTTAGTGGGCCAGATACGCAGTATTTT.

This clone was observed once. The chain has TRBV18 and TRBJ1-6, with D perhaps TRBD1 (6 bases). The length of the CDR3 is 15 residues. V was cut by 3 bases and J by 7 bases, with 13 bases left in between. Germline V gene lookup returns CDR1 KGHSH and CDR2 LQKENI. Written as DNA, the CDR3 is TGTGCCAGCTCACCGGTGGAAGGGGGAAATTCACCCCTCCACTTT. This sequence encodes CASSPVEGGNSPLHF.

The gene calls are TRBV5-1 and TRBJ2-5, with TRBD2 identical over 9 bases. Unmatched junction bases numbered 14, after V lost 3 bases and J lost 8 bases. CDR1 SGHRS and CDR2 YFSETQ come from the germline V gene. The CDR3 length is 16 residues. CDR3 region: CASSSQIAGGPDTQYF. CDR3 DNA: TGCGCCAGCAGCTCGCAAATTGCGGGAGGGCCGGATACCCAGTACTTC. Combining the CDR3 with reference TRBV5-1 and TRBJ2-5 gives the whole variable domain KAGVTQTPRYLIKTRGQQVTLSCSPISGHRSVSWYQQTPGQGLQFLFEYFSETQRNKGNFPGRFSGRQFSNSRSEMNVSTLELGDSALYLCASSSQIAGGPDTQYFGPGTRLLVL.

The chain recombines TRBV28 with TRBJ1-6; 7 positions match TRBD1. With 6 bases clipped from V and 7 bases from J, the junction kept 3 bases outside the gene matches. CDR1 is MDHEN and CDR2 is SYDVKM in the germline V gene. This CDR3 spans 13 amino acids. The CDR3 protein is CASRTGMNSPLHF. The CDR3 DNA follows: TGTGCCAGCAGGACAGGGATGAATTCACCCCTCCACTTT.

The gene calls are TRBV9 and TRBJ2-5; weak D call: TRBD1 (6 bases). Germline-derived CDR1 and CDR2 are SGDLS and YYNGEE. V lost 4 bases and J lost 5, with 18 bases in between. There are 15 residues in the CDR3. Here the CDR3 reads CASSLELQGWETQYF. For the CDR3, the DNA is TGTGCCAGCAGCCTTGAGCTACAGGGTTGGGAGACCCAGTACTTC.

In nucleotides, the CDR3 is TGTGCCAGTAGGGACAGACCTAGCACAGATACGCAGTATTTT. Translating gives CASRDRPSTDTQYF. The V gene is TRBV19, the J gene TRBJ2-3; TRBD1 is a possible D gene (6 bases). CDR1 is LNHDA and CDR2 is SQIVND in the germline V gene (reference sequence). V dropped 6 bases and J dropped 0 bases, with 10 bases sitting between them. The CDR3 length is 14 residues. Full variable domain (missing parts from reference TRBV19 and TRBJ2-3): DGGITQSPKYLFRKEGQNVTLSCEQNLNHDAMYWYRQDPGQGLRLIYYSQIVNDFQKGDIAEGYSVSREKKESFPLTVTSAQKNPTAFYLCASRDRPSTDTQYFGPGTRLTVL.